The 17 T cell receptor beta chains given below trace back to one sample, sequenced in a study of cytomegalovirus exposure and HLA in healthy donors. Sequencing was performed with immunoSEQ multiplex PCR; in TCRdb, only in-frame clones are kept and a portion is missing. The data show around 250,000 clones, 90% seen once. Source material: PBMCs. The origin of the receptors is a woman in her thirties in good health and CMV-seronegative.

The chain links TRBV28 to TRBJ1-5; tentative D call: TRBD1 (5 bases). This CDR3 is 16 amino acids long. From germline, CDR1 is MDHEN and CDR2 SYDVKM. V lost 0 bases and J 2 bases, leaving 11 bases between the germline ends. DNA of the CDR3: TGTGCCAGCAGTTTATGGGCCGGGGGGGGCAATCAGCCCCAGCATTTT. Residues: CASSLWAGGGNQPQHF.

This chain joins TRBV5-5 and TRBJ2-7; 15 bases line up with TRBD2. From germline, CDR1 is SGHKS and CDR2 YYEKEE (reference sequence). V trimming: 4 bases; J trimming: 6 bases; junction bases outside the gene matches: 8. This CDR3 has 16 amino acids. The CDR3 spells CASSPGLAGGRGEQYF. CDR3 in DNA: TGTGCCAGCAGCCCGGGACTAGCGGGAGGCCGGGGCGAGCAGTACTTC.

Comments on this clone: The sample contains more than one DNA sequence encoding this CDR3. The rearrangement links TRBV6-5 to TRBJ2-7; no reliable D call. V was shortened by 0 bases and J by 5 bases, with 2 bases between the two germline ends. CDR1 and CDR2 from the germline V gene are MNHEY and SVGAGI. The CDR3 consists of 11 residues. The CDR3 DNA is TGTGCCAGCAGTTACTCGGACGAGCAGTACTTC. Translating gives CASSYSDEQYF.

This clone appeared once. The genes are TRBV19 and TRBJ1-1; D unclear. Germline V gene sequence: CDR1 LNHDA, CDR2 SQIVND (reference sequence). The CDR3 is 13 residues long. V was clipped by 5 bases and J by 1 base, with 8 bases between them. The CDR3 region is CASSWDANTEAFF. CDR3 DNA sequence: TGTGCCAGTAGTTGGGATGCGAACACTGAAGCTTTCTTT.

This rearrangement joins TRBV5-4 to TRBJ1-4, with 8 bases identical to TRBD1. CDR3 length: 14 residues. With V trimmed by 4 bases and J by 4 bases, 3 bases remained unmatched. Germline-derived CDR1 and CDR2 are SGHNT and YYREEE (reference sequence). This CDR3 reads CASSPGQGNEKLFF. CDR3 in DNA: TGTGCCAGCAGCCCTGGACAGGGTAATGAAAAACTGTTTTTT.

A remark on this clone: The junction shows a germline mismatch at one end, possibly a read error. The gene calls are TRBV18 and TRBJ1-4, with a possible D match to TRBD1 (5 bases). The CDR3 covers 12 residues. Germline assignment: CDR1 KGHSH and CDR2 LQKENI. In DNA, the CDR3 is TGTGCCAGCTCACCACCTTGGAGGGGTCAGCTTTTT. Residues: CASSPPWRGQLF.

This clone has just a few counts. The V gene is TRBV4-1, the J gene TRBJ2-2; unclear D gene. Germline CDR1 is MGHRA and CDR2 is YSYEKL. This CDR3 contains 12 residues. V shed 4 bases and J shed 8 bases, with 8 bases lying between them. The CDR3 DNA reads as TGCGCCAGCAGCCTTTTCGGGGGGGAGCTGTTTTTT. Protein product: CASSLFGGELFF.

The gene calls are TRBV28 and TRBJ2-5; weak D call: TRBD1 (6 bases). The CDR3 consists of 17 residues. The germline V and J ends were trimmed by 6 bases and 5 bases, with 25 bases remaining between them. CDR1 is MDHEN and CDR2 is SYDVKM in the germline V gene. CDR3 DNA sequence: TGTGCCAGCAGCCTGACAGGAGTACGGGGAAGTGAGGAGACCCAGTACTTC. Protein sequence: CASSLTGVRGSEETQYF.

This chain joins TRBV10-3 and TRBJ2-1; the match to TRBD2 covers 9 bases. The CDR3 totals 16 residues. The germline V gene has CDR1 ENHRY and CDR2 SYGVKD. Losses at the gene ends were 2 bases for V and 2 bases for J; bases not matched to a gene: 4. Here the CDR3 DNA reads TGTGCCATCAGTGAGATGGGGACTAGCACCTACAATGAGCAGTTCTTC. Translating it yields CAISEMGTSTYNEQFF.

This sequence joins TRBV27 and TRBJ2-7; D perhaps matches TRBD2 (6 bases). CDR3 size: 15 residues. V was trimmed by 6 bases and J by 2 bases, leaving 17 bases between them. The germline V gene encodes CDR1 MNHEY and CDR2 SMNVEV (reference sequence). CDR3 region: CASRGTGLRTYEQYF. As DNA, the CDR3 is TGTGCCAGCAGAGGGACGGGACTCCGTACCTACGAGCAGTACTTC.

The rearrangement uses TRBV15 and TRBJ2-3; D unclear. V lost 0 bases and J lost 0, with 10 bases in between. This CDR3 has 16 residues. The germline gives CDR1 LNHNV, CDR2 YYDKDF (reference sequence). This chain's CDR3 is CATSRDRSSSTDTQYF. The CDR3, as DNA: TGTGCCACCAGCAGAGACAGGTCCTCTAGCACAGATACGCAGTATTTT.

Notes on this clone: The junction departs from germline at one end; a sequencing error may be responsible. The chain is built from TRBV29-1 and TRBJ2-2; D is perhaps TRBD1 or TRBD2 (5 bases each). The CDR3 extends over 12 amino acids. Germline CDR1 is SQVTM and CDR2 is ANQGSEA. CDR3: CSVKEGPGELFF. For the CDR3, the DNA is TGCAGCGTTAAAGAGGGGCCCGGGGAGCTGTTTTTT.

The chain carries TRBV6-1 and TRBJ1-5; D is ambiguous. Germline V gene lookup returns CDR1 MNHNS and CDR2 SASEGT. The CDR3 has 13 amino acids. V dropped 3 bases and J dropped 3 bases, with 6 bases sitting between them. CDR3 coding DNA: TGTGCCAGCAGTGACAGCTACAATCAGCCCCAGCATTTT. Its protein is CASSDSYNQPQHF.

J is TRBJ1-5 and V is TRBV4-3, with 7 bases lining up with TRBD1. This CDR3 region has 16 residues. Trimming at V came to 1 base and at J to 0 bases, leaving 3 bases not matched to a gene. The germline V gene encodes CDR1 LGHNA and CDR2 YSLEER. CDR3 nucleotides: TGCGCCAGCAGCCAAGGCTGGACAGGTAGCAATCAGCCCCAGCATTTT. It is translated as CASSQGWTGSNQPQHF.

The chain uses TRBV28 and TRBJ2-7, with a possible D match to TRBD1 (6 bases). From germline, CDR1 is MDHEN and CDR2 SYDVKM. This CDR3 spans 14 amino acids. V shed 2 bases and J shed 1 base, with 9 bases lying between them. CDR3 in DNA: TGTGCCAGCAGTTTAGATACAGGGTCCTACGAGCAGTACTTC. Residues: CASSLDTGSYEQYF.

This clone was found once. CDR3 coding DNA: TGTGCCAGCAGCACAGGTTTCGGCTATGGCTACACCTTC. It yields the protein CASSTGFGYGYTF. The V gene is TRBV2, the J gene TRBJ1-2; D is perhaps TRBD1 (5 bases). Germline CDR1 and CDR2: SNHLY and FYNNEI. V was cut by 6 bases and J by 4 bases, with 12 bases left in between. The CDR3 covers 13 residues.

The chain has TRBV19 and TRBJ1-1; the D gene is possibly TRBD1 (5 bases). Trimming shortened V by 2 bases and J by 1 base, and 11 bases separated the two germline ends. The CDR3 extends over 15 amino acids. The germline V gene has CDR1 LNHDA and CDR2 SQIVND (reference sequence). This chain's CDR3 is CASSILVTGNTEAFF. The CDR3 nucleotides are TGTGCCAGTAGTATATTGGTAACAGGGAACACTGAAGCTTTCTTT.